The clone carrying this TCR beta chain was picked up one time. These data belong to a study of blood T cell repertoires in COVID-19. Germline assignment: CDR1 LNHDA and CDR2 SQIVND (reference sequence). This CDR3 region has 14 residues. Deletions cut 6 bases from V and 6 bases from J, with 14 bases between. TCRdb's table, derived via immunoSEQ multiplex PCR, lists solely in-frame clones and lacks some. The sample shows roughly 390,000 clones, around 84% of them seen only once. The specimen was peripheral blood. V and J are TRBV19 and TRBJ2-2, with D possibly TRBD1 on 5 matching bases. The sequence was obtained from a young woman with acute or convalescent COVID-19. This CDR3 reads CASRASGLSGELFF. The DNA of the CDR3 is TGTGCCAGTAGGGCCTCAGGGTTGTCCGGGGAGCTGTTTTTT.